This T cell receptor beta chain was sequenced in a study of cytomegalovirus exposure and HLA in healthy donors. Of note for this clone: The antigen is not known.

V trimming: 4 bases; J trimming: 5 bases; junction bases outside the gene matches: 2. Germline loops: CDR1 MGHDK, CDR2 SYGVNS. CDR3 length: 13 amino acids. General study points: The authors later linked a missense DCLRE1C variant to TCR beta V- and J-gene trimming. Researchers reported from a later analysis that most CMV-associated TCR beta chains appeared HLA-restricted.

It was with 60 Vbeta and 13 Jbeta primers that the PCR ran. The method was immunoSEQ multiplex PCR; TCRdb's version includes in-frame clones alone and lacks a portion of them. The table records over 150,000 clones, approximately 80% of them present only once. The donors, nominally healthy at sampling, likely had unrecorded immune exposures. This TCR was recovered from a man aged 25-40 years in good health and CMV-seropositive. The V and J genes are TRBV25-1 and TRBJ2-7, with 10 bases aligning to TRBD1. The sample taken for sequencing was PBMCs. CDR3 protein: CASSGDRGDEQYF. The DNA for the CDR3 is TGTGCCAGCAGTGGGGACAGGGGCGACGAGCAGTACTTC.